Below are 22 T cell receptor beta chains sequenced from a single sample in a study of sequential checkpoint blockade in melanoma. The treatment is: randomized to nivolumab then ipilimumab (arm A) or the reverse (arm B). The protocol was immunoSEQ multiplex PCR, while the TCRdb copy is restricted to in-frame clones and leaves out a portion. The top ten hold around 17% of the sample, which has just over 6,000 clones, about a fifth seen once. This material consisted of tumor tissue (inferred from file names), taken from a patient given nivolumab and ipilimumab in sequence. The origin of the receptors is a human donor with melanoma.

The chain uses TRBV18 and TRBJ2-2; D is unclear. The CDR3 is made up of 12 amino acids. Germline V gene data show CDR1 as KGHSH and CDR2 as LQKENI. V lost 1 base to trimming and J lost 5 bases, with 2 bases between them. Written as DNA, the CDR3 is TGTGCCAGCTCACCACTAACCGGGGAGCTGTTTTTT. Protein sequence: CASSPLTGELFF. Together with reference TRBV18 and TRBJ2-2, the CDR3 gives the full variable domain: NAGVMQNPRHLVRRRGQEARLRCSPMKGHSHVYWYRQLPEEGLKFMVYLQKENIIDESGMPKERFSAEFPKEGPSILRIQQVVRGDSAAYFCASSPLTGELFFGEGSRLTVL.

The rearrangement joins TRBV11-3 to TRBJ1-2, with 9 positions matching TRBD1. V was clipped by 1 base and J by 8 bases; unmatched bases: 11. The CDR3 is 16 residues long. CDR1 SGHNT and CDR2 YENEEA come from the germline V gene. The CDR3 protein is CASSLGLQQGARGYTF. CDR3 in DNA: TGTGCCAGCAGCTTAGGGCTGCAACAGGGGGCCAGAGGCTACACCTTC.

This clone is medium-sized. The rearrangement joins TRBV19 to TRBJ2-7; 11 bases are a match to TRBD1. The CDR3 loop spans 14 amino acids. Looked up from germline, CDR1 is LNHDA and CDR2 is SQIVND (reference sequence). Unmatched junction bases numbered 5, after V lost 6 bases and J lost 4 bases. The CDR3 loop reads CASRGQGVSYEQYF. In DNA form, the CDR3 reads TGTGCCAGTAGGGGACAGGGGGTCTCGTACGAGCAGTACTTC.

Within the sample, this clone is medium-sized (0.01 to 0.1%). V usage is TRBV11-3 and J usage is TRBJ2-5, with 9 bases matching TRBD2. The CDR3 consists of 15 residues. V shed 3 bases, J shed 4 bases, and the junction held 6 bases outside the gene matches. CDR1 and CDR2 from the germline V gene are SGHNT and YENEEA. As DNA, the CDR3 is TGTGCCAGCAGCTTGAGGGGAGCGGGAGGAGAGACCCAGTACTTC. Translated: CASSLRGAGGETQYF. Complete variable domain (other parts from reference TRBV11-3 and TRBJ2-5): EAGVVQSPRYKIIEKKQPVAFWCNPISGHNTLYWYLQNLGQGPELLIRYENEEAVDDSQLPKDRFSAERLKGVDSTLKIQPAELGDSAVYLCASSLRGAGGETQYFGPGTRLLVL.

The CDR3 loop reads CSVPPLTRLASEQFF. CDR3 in DNA: TGCAGCGTTCCCCCGCTGACGAGACTAGCAAGTGAGCAGTTCTTC. The chain carries TRBV29-1 and TRBJ2-1; TRBD2 agrees at 7 bases. CDR3 length: 15 amino acids. V shed 5 bases, J shed 9 bases, and the junction held 16 bases outside the gene matches. CDR1 and CDR2 from the germline V gene are SQVTM and ANQGSEA.

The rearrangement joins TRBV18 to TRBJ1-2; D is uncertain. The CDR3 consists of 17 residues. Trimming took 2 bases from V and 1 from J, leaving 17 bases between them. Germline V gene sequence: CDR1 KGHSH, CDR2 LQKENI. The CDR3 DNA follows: TGTGCCAGCTCACCAGTTCCTTTCCGGGATCATAACTATGGCTACACCTTC. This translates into CASSPVPFRDHNYGYTF.

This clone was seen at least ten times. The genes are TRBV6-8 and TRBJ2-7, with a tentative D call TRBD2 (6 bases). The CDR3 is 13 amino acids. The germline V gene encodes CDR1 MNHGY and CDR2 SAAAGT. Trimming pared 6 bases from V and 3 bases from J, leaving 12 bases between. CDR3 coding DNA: TGTGCCAGCAGCCGACAAGCGGGCTACGAGCAGTACTTC. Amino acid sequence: CASSRQAGYEQYF.

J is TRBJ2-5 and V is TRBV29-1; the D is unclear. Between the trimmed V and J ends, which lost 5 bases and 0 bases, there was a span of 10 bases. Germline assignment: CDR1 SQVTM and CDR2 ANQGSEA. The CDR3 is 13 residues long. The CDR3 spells CSVKESYQETQYF. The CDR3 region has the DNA TGCAGCGTTAAGGAATCGTACCAAGAGACCCAGTACTTC.

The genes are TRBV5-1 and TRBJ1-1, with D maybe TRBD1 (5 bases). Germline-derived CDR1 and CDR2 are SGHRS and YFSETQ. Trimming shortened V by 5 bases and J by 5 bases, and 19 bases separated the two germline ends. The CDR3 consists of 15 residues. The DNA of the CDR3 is TGCGCCAGCAGTCCGCTTCCGGGACCAAGGACTGAAGCTTTCTTT. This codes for CASSPLPGPRTEAFF.

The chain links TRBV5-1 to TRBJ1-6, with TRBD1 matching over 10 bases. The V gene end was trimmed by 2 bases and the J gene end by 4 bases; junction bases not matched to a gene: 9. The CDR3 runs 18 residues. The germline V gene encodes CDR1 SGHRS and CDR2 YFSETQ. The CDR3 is CASSFKGGQGVYNSPLHF. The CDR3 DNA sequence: TGCGCCAGCAGCTTTAAGGGAGGACAGGGGGTGTATAATTCACCCCTCCACTTT.

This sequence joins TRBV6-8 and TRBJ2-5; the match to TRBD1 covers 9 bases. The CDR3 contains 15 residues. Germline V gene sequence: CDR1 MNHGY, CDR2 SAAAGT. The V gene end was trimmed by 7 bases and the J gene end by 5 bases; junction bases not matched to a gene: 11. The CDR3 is CASKDRGLPIETQYF. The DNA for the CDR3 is TGTGCCAGCAAGGACAGGGGACTACCAATTGAGACCCAGTACTTC.

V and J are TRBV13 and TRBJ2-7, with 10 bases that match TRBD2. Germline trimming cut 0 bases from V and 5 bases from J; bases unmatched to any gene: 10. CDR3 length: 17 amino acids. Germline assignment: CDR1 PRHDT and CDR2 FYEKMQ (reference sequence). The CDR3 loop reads CASSLGGAGGPGHEQYF. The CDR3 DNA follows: TGTGCCAGCAGCTTAGGGGGAGCGGGAGGGCCAGGGCACGAGCAGTACTTC.

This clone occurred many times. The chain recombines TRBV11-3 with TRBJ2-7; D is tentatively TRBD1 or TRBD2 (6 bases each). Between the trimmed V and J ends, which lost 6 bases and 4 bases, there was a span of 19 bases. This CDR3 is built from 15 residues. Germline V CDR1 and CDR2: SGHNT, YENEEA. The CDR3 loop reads CASRLLTGGSYEQYF. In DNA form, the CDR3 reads TGTGCCAGCAGACTATTGACAGGAGGGTCTTACGAGCAGTACTTC.

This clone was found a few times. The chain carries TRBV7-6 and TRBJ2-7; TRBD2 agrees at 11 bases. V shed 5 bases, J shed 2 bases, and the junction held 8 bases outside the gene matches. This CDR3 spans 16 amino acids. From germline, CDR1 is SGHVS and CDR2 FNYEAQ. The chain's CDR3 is CASSPTSGSRAYEQYF. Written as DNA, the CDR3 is TGTGCCAGCAGCCCTACTAGCGGGAGCAGAGCCTACGAGCAGTACTTC.

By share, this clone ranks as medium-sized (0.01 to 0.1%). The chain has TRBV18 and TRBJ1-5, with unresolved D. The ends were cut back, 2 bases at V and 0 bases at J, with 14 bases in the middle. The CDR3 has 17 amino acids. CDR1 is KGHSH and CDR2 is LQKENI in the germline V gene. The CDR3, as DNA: TGTGCCAGCTCACCAGACCGGACCCTTTATAGCAATCAGCCCCAGCATTTT. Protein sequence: CASSPDRTLYSNQPQHF.

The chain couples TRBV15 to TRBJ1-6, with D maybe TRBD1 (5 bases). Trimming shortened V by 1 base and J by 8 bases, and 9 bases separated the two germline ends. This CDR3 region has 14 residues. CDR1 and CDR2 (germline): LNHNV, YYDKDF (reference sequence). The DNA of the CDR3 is TGTGCCACCAGCAGAGTGGGGGGTGATTCACCCCTCCACTTT. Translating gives CATSRVGGDSPLHF.

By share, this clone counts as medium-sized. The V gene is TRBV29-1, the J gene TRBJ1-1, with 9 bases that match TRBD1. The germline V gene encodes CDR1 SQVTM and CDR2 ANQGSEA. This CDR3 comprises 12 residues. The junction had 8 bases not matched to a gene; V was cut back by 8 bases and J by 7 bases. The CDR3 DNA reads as TGCAGCTGTGAAGGACAGGGGATTGAAGCTTTCTTT. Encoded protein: CSCEGQGIEAFF.

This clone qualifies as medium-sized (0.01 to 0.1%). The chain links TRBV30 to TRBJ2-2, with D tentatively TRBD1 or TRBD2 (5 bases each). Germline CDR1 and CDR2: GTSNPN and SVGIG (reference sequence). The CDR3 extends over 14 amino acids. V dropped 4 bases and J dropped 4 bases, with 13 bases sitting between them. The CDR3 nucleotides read TGTGCCTGGACAGGGCCTGGAGGCACCGGGGAGCTGTTTTTT. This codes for CAWTGPGGTGELFF.

CDR3 loop: CASSMTSGNYNEQFF. The CDR3 nucleotides read TGTGCCAGTAGTATGACTAGCGGAAACTACAATGAGCAGTTCTTC. The chain employs TRBV19 and TRBJ2-1; TRBD2 matches at 9 bases. V lost 3 bases to trimming and J lost 3 bases; unmatched junction nucleotides: 3. Looked up from germline, CDR1 is LNHDA and CDR2 is SQIVND (reference sequence). The CDR3 runs 15 residues.

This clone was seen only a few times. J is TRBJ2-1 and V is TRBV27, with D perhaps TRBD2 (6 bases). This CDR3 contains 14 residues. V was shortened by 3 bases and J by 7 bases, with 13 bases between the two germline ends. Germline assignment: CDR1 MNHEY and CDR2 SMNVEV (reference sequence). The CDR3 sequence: CASSLAGRRNEQFF. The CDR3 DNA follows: TGTGCCAGCAGTTTGGCTGGGAGGCGAAATGAGCAGTTCTTC.

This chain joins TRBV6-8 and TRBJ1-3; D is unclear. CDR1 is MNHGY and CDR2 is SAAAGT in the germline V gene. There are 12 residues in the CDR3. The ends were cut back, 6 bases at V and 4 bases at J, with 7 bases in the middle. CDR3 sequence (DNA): TGTGCCAGCAGCACCGGGGGAAACACCATATATTTT. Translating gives CASSTGGNTIYF.

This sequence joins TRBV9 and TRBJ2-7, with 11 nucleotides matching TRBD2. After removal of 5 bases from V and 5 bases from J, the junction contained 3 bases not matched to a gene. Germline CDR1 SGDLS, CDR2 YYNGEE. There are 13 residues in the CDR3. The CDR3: CASSVGLADEQYF. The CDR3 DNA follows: TGTGCCAGCAGTGTGGGACTAGCGGACGAGCAGTACTTC. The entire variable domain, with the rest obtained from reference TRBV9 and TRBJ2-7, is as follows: DSGVTQTPKHLITATGQRVTLRCSPRSGDLSVYWYQQSLDQGLQFLIQYYNGEERAKGNILERFSAQQFPDLHSELNLSSLELGDSALYFCASSVGLADEQYFGPGTRLTVT.